These 5 T cell receptor beta chains came from one sample sequenced in a study of T cell responses to AZD1222 COVID-19 vaccine. Only in-frame clones appear in the TCRdb table, and some are missing; sequencing was by immunoSEQ multiplex PCR. The profile shows more than 85,000 clones, about 94% of them singletons. Sequencing was performed on peripheral blood, taken 28 days after the second AZD1222 dose. The receptor source for this set is an adult who received the AZD1222 COVID-19 vaccine.

The chain recombines TRBV6-1 with TRBJ1-4; tentatively, D is TRBD1 (5 bases). Germline V lookup: CDR1 MNHNS, CDR2 SASEGT. The CDR3 spans 16 residues. Trimming pared 2 bases from V and 8 bases from J, leaving 18 bases between. The CDR3 protein is CASSELVRTPWEKLFF. CDR3 coding DNA: TGTGCCAGCAGTGAATTGGTGAGGACACCTTGGGAAAAACTGTTTTTT.

The chain is built from TRBV3-1 (or the pseudogene TRBV3-2) and TRBJ2-1; D is unclear. Germline CDR1 LGHDT, CDR2 YNNKEL (reference sequence). CDR3 length: 16 amino acids. Trimming removed 1 base from V and 4 bases from J, with 14 bases in between. The CDR3 DNA is TGTGCCAGCAGCCAAGTAGCCGGCTTGCTATACAATGAGCAGTTCTTC. Amino acid sequence: CASSQVAGLLYNEQFF.

The sample holds one count of this clone. The CDR3 reads CASSQGRGDTEAFF. As DNA, the CDR3 is TGCGCCAGCAGCCAAGGGCGCGGGGACACTGAAGCTTTCTTT. V gene TRBV5-1 combines with J gene TRBJ1-1; D gene uncertain. Germline V CDR1 and CDR2: SGHRS, YFSETQ. Trimming cost V 4 bases and J 3 bases, with 13 bases left between them. This CDR3 region has 14 residues.

The chain carries TRBV2 and TRBJ1-1, with D maybe TRBD1 (5 bases). The CDR3 loop spans 10 amino acids. Germline CDR1 is SNHLY and CDR2 is FYNNEI. V was cut by 11 bases and J by 8 bases, with 12 bases left in between. The CDR3 region is CAGGVQEAFF. As DNA, the CDR3 is TGTGCCGGGGGGGTACAAGAAGCTTTCTTT.

CDR3 sequence: CAISESTLRRAGSPLHF. CDR3 sequence (DNA): TGTGCCATCAGTGAGTCGACCCTGCGCAGGGCCGGTTCACCCCTCCACTTT. This rearrangement joins TRBV10-3 to TRBJ1-6; possible D gene TRBD1, 5 bases. The V gene lost 0 bases and the J gene lost 9 bases, with 18 bases spanning the gap. From germline, CDR1 is ENHRY and CDR2 SYGVKD. This CDR3 is built from 17 residues.